These 25 T cell receptor beta chains were sequenced from one sample in a study of blood T cell repertoires in COVID-19. Sequencing was performed with immunoSEQ multiplex PCR; in TCRdb, only in-frame clones are kept and a portion is missing. The sample holds around 97,000 clones, more than 75% seen once. Material for sequencing was peripheral blood. These receptors all come from a human donor in a cohort sampled during active COVID-19.

The chain has TRBV19 and TRBJ2-5; TRBD1 agrees at 12 bases. The V gene end was trimmed by 5 bases and the J gene end by 2 bases; junction bases not matched to a gene: 12. In germline, CDR1 is LNHDA, CDR2 SQIVND (reference sequence). The CDR3 runs 18 residues. The CDR3 nucleotides are TGTGCCAGTAGTGCCCAGGGACAGGGGGCTATATGGCAAGAGACCCAGTACTTC. Encoded protein: CASSAQGQGAIWQETQYF.

The gene calls are TRBV9 and TRBJ1-1; unclear D gene. The germline V gene has CDR1 SGDLS and CDR2 YYNGEE. This CDR3 has 14 amino acids. V lost 2 bases to trimming and J lost 0 bases, with 8 bases between them. DNA for the CDR3: TGTGCCAGCAGCGTCGAAGACATGAACACTGAAGCTTTCTTT. Translation: CASSVEDMNTEAFF.

The gene calls are TRBV27 and TRBJ2-3, with 8 bases aligning to TRBD1. This CDR3 region has 18 residues. V was clipped by 0 bases and J by 8 bases; unmatched bases: 16. CDR1 and CDR2 from the germline V gene are MNHEY and SMNVEV (reference sequence). The CDR3 is CASSLSFFQDRDGSTQYF. CDR3 nucleotide sequence: TGTGCCAGCAGTTTATCGTTTTTTCAGGACAGGGATGGCTCTACGCAGTATTTT.

The rearrangement uses TRBV7-3 and TRBJ2-5; no reliable D call. The CDR3 has 13 residues. Deletions cut 5 bases from V and 1 base from J, with 8 bases between. CDR1 and CDR2 from the germline V gene are SGHTA and FQGTGA. The CDR3 DNA sequence: TGTGCCAGCAGCCGGGTGGCCCAAGAGACCCAGTACTTC. Amino acids: CASSRVAQETQYF.

The chain recombines TRBV2 with TRBJ1-5; no firm D call. Trimming shortened V by 6 bases and J by 1 base, and 10 bases separated the two germline ends. The CDR3 consists of 14 residues. From germline, CDR1 is SNHLY and CDR2 FYNNEI. The CDR3 coding sequence is TGTGCCAGCAGGCCCGATAGCAGCAATCAGCCCCAGCATTTT. Its translation is CASRPDSSNQPQHF.

This clone was recorded only once. This chain links TRBV27 with TRBJ1-1, with D perhaps TRBD1 (5 bases). The germline CDR1 and CDR2 sequences are MNHEY and SMNVEV (reference sequence). V dropped 3 bases and J dropped 13 bases, with 15 bases sitting between them. The CDR3 has 12 amino acids. The DNA of the CDR3 is TGTGCCAGCAGTTTTGTGGGACGGGAGGTTTTCTTT. Residues: CASSFVGREVFF.

CDR3 sequence (DNA): TGTGCCACCAGCAGAGAAGGGGCAGAGACCCAGTACTTC. Protein sequence: CATSREGAETQYF. The chain employs TRBV15 and TRBJ2-5, with D perhaps matching TRBD1 (5 bases). CDR1 and CDR2 from the germline V gene are LNHNV and YYDKDF (reference sequence). The germline V and J ends were trimmed by 0 bases and 4 bases, with 6 bases remaining between them. The CDR3 is 13 residues long.

This clone was counted once. The genes are TRBV10-2 and TRBJ2-2, with D perhaps TRBD1 (5 bases). The CDR3 has 14 residues. V lost 7 bases, J lost 0 bases, and 9 bases lay in between. Germline V gene lookup returns CDR1 WSHSY and CDR2 SAAADI. The CDR3 region has the DNA TGCGCCAGCAAGGGGCTGGCGAACACCGGGGAGCTGTTTTTT. Translation: CASKGLANTGELFF.

This clone was counted between two and nine times. The rearrangement links TRBV4-2 to TRBJ1-5; 7 bases map to TRBD1. This CDR3 comprises 16 residues. V lost 3 bases, J lost 0 bases, and 5 bases stayed unmatched. Per the germline V gene, CDR1 is LGHNA and CDR2 is YNFKEQ. The CDR3 DNA follows: TGTGCCAGCAGCCACGCATCAGGGGGTAGCAATCAGCCCCAGCATTTT. Translating it yields CASSHASGGSNQPQHF.

The chain employs TRBV19 and TRBJ2-3, with 10 bases fitting TRBD2. Trimming removed 6 bases from V and 0 bases from J; junction bases left unmatched: 3. Germline V gene sequence: CDR1 LNHDA, CDR2 SQIVND (reference sequence). The CDR3 has 15 amino acids. CDR3 region: CASRPTSGSTDTQYF. The CDR3 bases are TGTGCCAGTAGACCGACTAGCGGGAGCACAGATACGCAGTATTTT.

This chain uses TRBV12-3 or TRBV12-4 with TRBJ2-3, with D unclear. Deletions cut 5 bases from V and 2 bases from J, with 5 bases between. The CDR3 covers 12 residues. Here the CDR3 reads CASSLNTDTQYF. The CDR3 nucleotides read TGTGCCAGCAGTCTTAACACAGATACGCAGTATTTT.

Concerning this clone itself: Other DNA sequences of this sample code for an identical CDR3. This sequence joins TRBV5-1 and TRBJ1-2; perhaps TRBD1 as D (5 bases). Germline V gene sequence: CDR1 SGHRS, CDR2 YFSETQ. The CDR3 runs to 13 residues. V was pared by 3 bases and J by 4 bases, with 10 bases between. In DNA form, the CDR3 reads TGCGCCAGCAGCTCTCAGGGAAGCTATGGCTACACCTTC. Translation: CASSSQGSYGYTF.

This chain uses TRBV5-1 with TRBJ2-2; maybe TRBD1 (6 bases). Germline V gene sequence: CDR1 SGHRS, CDR2 YFSETQ. Trimming pared 0 bases from V and 1 base from J, leaving 16 bases between. This CDR3 has 18 amino acids. CDR3 residues: CASSLGHARTVNTGELFF. The DNA of the CDR3 is TGCGCCAGCAGCTTGGGACACGCCCGGACAGTGAACACCGGGGAGCTGTTTTTT.

For the CDR3, the DNA is TGTGCCAGCAGCCAAGCGGGGTACACAGATACGCAGTATTTT. Amino acid sequence: CASSQAGYTDTQYF. The genes are TRBV7-2 and TRBJ2-3; TRBD2 matches at 7 bases. This CDR3 is 14 amino acids long. V lost 5 bases to trimming and J lost 2 bases; unmatched junction nucleotides: 4. Per the germline V gene, CDR1 is SGHTA and CDR2 is FQGNSA.

The chain employs TRBV18 and TRBJ1-1, with no clear D. CDR3 length: 16 residues. Germline-derived CDR1 and CDR2 are KGHSH and LQKENI. Trimming cost V 2 bases and J 1 base, with 14 bases left between them. Here the CDR3 reads CASSPRREDGNTEAFF. DNA for the CDR3: TGTGCCAGCTCACCAAGAAGGGAGGATGGGAACACTGAAGCTTTCTTT.

The chain links TRBV7-9 to TRBJ1-1; 7 nucleotides match TRBD1. The V gene's germline CDR1 is SEHNR and CDR2 FQNEAQ (reference sequence). This CDR3 region has 15 residues. V shed 4 bases and J 0 bases; nucleotides not matched to a gene: 5. The CDR3 here is CASSSRQGVNTEAFF. The CDR3 nucleotides read TGTGCCAGCAGCTCCCGACAGGGCGTGAACACTGAAGCTTTCTTT.

This clone was seen once. This chain joins TRBV6-5 and TRBJ2-2, with 14 bases that match TRBD2. The trim removed 6 bases at V and 5 bases at J, leaving 2 bases unmatched. CDR3 length: 15 amino acids. The germline V gene has CDR1 MNHEY and CDR2 SVGAGI. The CDR3 nucleotides are TGTGCCAGCAGGTGGACTAGCGGGAGGACCGGGGAGCTGTTTTTT. It is translated as CASRWTSGRTGELFF.

The chain employs TRBV5-1 and TRBJ1-2, with TRBD1 as a possible D gene (5 bases). CDR1 and CDR2 from the germline V gene are SGHRS and YFSETQ. V was shortened by 0 bases and J by 5 bases, with 11 bases between the two germline ends. CDR3 length: 14 amino acids. The CDR3 reads CASSLDGGAYGYTF. For the CDR3, the DNA is TGCGCCAGCAGCTTGGATGGAGGGGCGTATGGCTACACCTTC.

V is TRBV5-6 and J is TRBJ1-1; D is undetermined. The CDR3 covers 13 residues. Germline-derived CDR1 and CDR2 are SGHDT and YYEEEE. V dropped 5 bases and J dropped 3 bases, with 11 bases sitting between them. CDR3: CASSHDSYTEAFF. DNA of the CDR3: TGTGCCAGCAGTCATGACTCATACACTGAAGCTTTCTTT.

The chain recombines TRBV14 with TRBJ2-5; 7 bases align to TRBD1. The V and J ends lost 1 base and 5 bases, in that order; junction bases with no gene match: 10. Germline V gives CDR1 SGHDN, CDR2 FVKESK. The CDR3 is 16 amino acids. The CDR3: CASSQGKQGPGETQYF. Written as DNA, the CDR3 is TGTGCCAGCAGCCAAGGGAAACAGGGGCCTGGGGAGACCCAGTACTTC. The variable domain in full, completed from reference TRBV14 and TRBJ2-5, reads EAGVTQFPSHSVIEKGQTVTLRCDPISGHDNLYWYRRVMGKEIKFLLHFVKESKQDESGMPNNRFLAERTGGTYSTLKVQPAELEDSGVYFCASSQGKQGPGETQYFGPGTRLLVL.

The CDR3 reads CASSDGLAGIPDTQYF. CDR3 in DNA: TGTGCCAGCAGCGACGGACTAGCGGGGATTCCAGATACGCAGTATTTT. This chain joins TRBV9 and TRBJ2-3; 12 bases are shared with TRBD2. Trimming removed 3 bases from V and 4 bases from J; junction bases left unmatched: 6. Germline V lookup: CDR1 SGDLS, CDR2 YYNGEE. CDR3 size: 16 residues.

This sequence joins TRBV5-1 and TRBJ2-1, with 10 bases identical to TRBD2. After removal of 1 base from V and 9 bases from J, the junction contained 7 bases not matched to a gene. The V gene's germline CDR1 is SGHRS and CDR2 YFSETQ. CDR3 length: 15 residues. CDR3 residues: CASSLTLAGVGEQFF. The CDR3 DNA sequence: TGCGCCAGCAGCTTGACGCTAGCGGGAGTGGGTGAGCAGTTCTTC.

The chain is built from TRBV7-9 and TRBJ2-5; 12 positions match TRBD2. V shed 2 bases and J 3 bases; nucleotides not matched to a gene: 7. The CDR3 is made up of 17 amino acids. Germline values: CDR1 SEHNR, CDR2 FQNEAQ (reference sequence). Here the CDR3 DNA reads TGTGCCAGCAGCTTAAAAACGAGGACTAGCGGGGAAGAGACCCAGTACTTC. It specifies CASSLKTRTSGEETQYF.

The rearrangement uses TRBV7-9 and TRBJ2-1; 15 nucleotides agree with TRBD2. Germline V gene lookup returns CDR1 SEHNR and CDR2 FQNEAQ (reference sequence). CDR3 length: 15 amino acids. The trim removed 5 bases at V and 10 bases at J, leaving 6 bases unmatched. Written as DNA, the CDR3 is TGTGCCAGCAGCCGACGGACTAGCGGGAGGGCCGAGCAGTTCTTC. This sequence encodes CASSRRTSGRAEQFF.

The chain is built from TRBV24-1 and TRBJ2-3, with 10 nucleotides matching TRBD2. The CDR3 spans 16 residues. V trimming: 3 bases; J trimming: 3 bases; junction bases outside the gene matches: 5. Germline assignment: CDR1 KGHDR and CDR2 SFDVKD. CDR3 coding DNA: TGTGCCACCAGTGATACAAGCGGGAGGGCGACAGATACGCAGTATTTT. Its protein is CATSDTSGRATDTQYF.